The TCR beta chain described here comes from a study of shared clonotypes between healthy human individuals. Note on this clone: Antigen specificity is unknown.

Study-wide findings and caveats: Roughly 5% of naive CD4 clonotypes were common to several donors. Memory subsets had estimated richness that was generally smaller than that of naive subsets.

V lost 5 bases, J lost 3 bases, and 8 bases stayed unmatched. This CDR3 region has 17 residues. Germline V gene lookup returns CDR1 SNHLY and CDR2 FYNNEI. Nashville, Tennessee was home to all donors, each a Caucasian adult. Deep-level assay runs were performed. Only in-frame clones appear in the TCRdb table, and some are missing; sequencing was by immunoSEQ multiplex PCR. The repertoire holds approximately 1.5 million clones, with 98% to 99% as singletons. This receptor was identified in a man younger than 45 in good health. Sequencing was carried out using naive CD4+ T cells sorted from blood. Subset in this sample: CD45RA+ positively selected. The chain recombines TRBV2 with TRBJ2-3, with 13 bases that match TRBD2. The CDR3 region is CASSSTGTSGMTDTQYF. The CDR3 bases are TGTGCCAGCAGTTCAACGGGGACTAGCGGGATGACAGATACGCAGTATTTT.